This T cell receptor beta chain was obtained from a study of OX40 agonist ivuxolimab in advanced cancers. Profiling relied on immunoSEQ multiplex PCR, and the TCRdb table lists in-frame clones only, not all of them. The top ten hold 1% of the sample, which has tens of thousands of clones, 81% seen once. V lost 1 base and J 6 bases, leaving 16 bases between the germline ends. The germline V gene has CDR1 SGHRS and CDR2 YFSETQ. The CDR3 runs 16 residues. The sample here was CD4+ or CD8+ T cells sorted from blood, taken in a trial of the OX40 agonist ivuxolimab. The TCR sequence derives from an adult with an advanced solid tumor such as melanoma, head and neck, liver or kidney cancer. This sequence joins TRBV5-1 and TRBJ2-2; D is perhaps TRBD1 or TRBD2 (5 bases each). CDR3 nucleotide sequence: TGCGCCAGCAGCTTGAATCGGGGCGCCAGCCCCGGGGAGCTGTTTTTT. Protein: CASSLNRGASPGELFF.